This TCR beta chain was profiled in a study of blood T cell repertoires in COVID-19. Only in-frame clones appear in the TCRdb table, and some are missing; sequencing was by immunoSEQ multiplex PCR. The table has roughly 180,000 clones, approximately 82% seen once. Sequencing was performed on PBMCs or T cells enriched from blood (not recorded which). This receptor was identified in a man in his sixties who had recovered from COVID-19.

For the CDR3, the DNA is TGCAGCGTTGTCTCTAGTACAGGGTTAGGGGAGCAGTACTTC. This codes for CSVVSSTGLGEQYF. The rearrangement uses TRBV29-1 and TRBJ2-7; tentatively, D is TRBD1 (6 bases). This CDR3 comprises 14 residues. V was clipped by 4 bases and J by 7 bases, with 20 bases between them. Per the germline V gene, CDR1 is SQVTM and CDR2 is ANQGSEA.